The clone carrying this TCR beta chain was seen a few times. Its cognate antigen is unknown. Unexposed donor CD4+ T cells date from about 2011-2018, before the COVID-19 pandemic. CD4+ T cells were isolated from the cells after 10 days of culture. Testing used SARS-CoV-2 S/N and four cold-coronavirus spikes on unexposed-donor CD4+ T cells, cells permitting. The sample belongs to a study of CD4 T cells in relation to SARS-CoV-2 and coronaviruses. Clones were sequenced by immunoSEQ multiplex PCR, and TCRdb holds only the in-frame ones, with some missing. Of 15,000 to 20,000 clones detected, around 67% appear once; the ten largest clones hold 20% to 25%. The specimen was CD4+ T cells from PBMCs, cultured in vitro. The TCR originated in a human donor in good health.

CDR3 sequence: CATERRGGPTNTGELFF. The CDR3 nucleotides are TGTGCCACCGAACGGCGGGGGGGTCCAACTAACACCGGGGAGCTGTTTTTT. The genes are TRBV5-4 and TRBJ2-2, with 9 bases aligning to TRBD2. The CDR3 runs to 17 residues. CDR1 is SGHNT, CDR2 YYREEE, per germline (reference sequence). Losses at the gene ends were 9 bases for V and 2 bases for J; bases not matched to a gene: 14.